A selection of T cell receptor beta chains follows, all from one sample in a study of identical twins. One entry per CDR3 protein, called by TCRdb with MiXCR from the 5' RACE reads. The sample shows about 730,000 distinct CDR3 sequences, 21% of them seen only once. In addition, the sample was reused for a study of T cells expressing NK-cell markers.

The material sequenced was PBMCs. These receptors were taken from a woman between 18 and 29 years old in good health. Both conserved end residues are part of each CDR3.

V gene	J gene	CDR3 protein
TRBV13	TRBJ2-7	CASSATGTYEQYF
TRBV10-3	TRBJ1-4	CAISEGGTVNEKLFF
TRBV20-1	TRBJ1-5	CSARRRGNQPQHF
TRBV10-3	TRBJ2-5	CAISESRVAGETQYF
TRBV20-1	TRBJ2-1	CSARVGTSGYNEQFF
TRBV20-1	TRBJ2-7	CSARDSTSGRGVQYF
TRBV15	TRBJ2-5	CATSSRELGGRETQYF
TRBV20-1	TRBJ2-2	CSARFYRTGELFF
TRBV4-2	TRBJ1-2	CASSQEWKGAYGYTF
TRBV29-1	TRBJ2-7	CSVGALGEQYF
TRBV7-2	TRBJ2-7	CASSLGSGEQYF
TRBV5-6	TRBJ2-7	CASSFGTEGEQYF
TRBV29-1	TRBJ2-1	CSVKTGIDEQFF
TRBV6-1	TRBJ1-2	CASSRGQPYGYTF
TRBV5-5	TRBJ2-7	CASSLPTLDRDYEQYF
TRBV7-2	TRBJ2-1	CASSPSRGSYNEQFF
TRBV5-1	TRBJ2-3	CASSDSGAPLRDTQYF
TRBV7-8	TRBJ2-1	CASSPRGVLAGDKNEQFF
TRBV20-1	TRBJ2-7	CSARGSVNQGGEQYF
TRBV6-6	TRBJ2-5	CASHGQRGEGQYF
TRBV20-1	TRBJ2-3	CSAPDASDTQYF
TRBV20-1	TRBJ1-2	CSARGADGGYTF
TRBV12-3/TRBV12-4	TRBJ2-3	CASSFTSGRSDTQYF
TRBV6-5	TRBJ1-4	CASSYTGGGKLFF
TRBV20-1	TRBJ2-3	CSASAATTYTDTQYF
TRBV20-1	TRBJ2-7	CSPRVGQGGYEQYF
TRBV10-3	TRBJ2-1	CAISGTRTEQFF
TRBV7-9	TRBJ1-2	CASSLVGFNYGYTF
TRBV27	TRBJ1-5	CASRMTVNQPQHF
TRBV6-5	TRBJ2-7	CASSYSGGYYEQYF
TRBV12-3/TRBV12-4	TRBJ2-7	CASSLWDRGLYEQYF
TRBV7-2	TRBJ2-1	CASSPVREQFF
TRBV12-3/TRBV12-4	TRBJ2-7	CASSLIHWAEPSKDEQYF
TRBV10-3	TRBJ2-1	CAITTGTKNEQFF
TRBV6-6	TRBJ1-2	CASSYGAGYTF
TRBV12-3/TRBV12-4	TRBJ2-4	CASSWGKNIQYF
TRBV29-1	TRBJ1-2	CSAVLDLGGYTF